This T cell receptor beta chain is from a study of T-cell memory formation after mild COVID-19. The CDR3 contains 17 residues. Looked up from germline, CDR1 is LGHNA and CDR2 is YSLEER. V lost 0 bases and J lost 4, with 18 bases in between. Concerning this clonotype itself: Antigen unknown.

From the 5' RACE reads, TCRdb called clonotypes with MiXCR, one entry per CDR3 protein. This sample carries more than 250,000 distinct CDR3 sequences, around 15% of them seen once, and the ten largest clones take approximately 25%. Study-wide findings and caveats: Contracting CD4+ clones sat mainly in CM and EM; CD8+ in EMRA.

The V gene is TRBV4-3, the J gene TRBJ2-5; no firm D call. Specimen: PBMCs or a T cell subset sorted from them (not recorded which). The receptor's source is a man aged 18 to 30 who had mild COVID-19 (a few samples of this study predate the infection). Cell type and time point are not known. The CDR3 loop reads CASSQDLGYMPGETQYF. The CDR3 bases are TGCGCCAGCAGCCAAGATTTGGGGTATATGCCGGGAGAGACCCAGTACTTC.